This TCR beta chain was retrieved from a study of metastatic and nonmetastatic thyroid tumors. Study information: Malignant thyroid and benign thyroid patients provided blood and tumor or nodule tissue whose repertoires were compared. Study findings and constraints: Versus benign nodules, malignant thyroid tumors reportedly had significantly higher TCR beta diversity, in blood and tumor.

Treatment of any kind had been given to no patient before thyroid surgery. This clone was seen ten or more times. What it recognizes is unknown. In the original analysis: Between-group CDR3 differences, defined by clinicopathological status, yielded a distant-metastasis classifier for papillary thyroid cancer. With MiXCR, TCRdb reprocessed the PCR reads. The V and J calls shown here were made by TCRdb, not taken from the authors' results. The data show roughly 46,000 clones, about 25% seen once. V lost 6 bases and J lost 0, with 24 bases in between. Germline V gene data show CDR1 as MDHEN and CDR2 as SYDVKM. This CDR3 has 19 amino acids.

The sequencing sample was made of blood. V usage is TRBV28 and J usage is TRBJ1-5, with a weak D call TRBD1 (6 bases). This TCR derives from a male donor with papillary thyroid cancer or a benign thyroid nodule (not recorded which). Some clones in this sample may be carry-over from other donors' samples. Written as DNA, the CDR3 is TGTGCCAGCAGAATGATCCCCGGGACATACACTTATAGCAATCAGCCCCAGCATTTT. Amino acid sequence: CASRMIPGTYTYSNQPQHF. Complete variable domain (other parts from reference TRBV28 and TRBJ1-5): DVKVTQSSRYLVKRTGEKVFLECVQDMDHENMFWYRQDPGLGLRLIYFSYDVKMKEKGDIPEGYSVSREKKERFSLILESASTNQTSMYLCASRMIPGTYTYSNQPQHFGDGTRLSIL.